These 22 T cell receptor beta chains were sequenced from one sample in a study of CD8+ T cells in alopecia areata. The authors extracted RNA and reverse transcribed it into cDNA as the sequencing template. The protocol was immunoSEQ multiplex PCR, while the TCRdb copy is restricted to in-frame clones and leaves out a portion. The sample holds roughly 150,000 clones, around 54% seen once. Material: CD4+ T cells sorted from blood. These receptors came from a human donor in good health.

The genes are TRBV14 and TRBJ2-1, with D maybe TRBD2 (6 bases). In germline, CDR1 is SGHDN, CDR2 FVKESK. The CDR3 totals 15 residues. V was trimmed by 0 bases and J by 6 bases, leaving 12 bases between them. CDR3 coding DNA: TGTGCCAGCAGCCAAGATCGGGTCGGGGGCAATGAGCAGTTCTTC. Its translation is CASSQDRVGGNEQFF.

The chain joins TRBV25-1 to TRBJ2-7, with 7 bases that match TRBD2. The CDR3 totals 17 residues. CDR1 MGHDK and CDR2 SYGVNS come from the germline V gene. J gave up 2 bases and V 1 base, and 11 bases lay outside the gene matches. The CDR3 here is CASSECGWGEGTYEQYF. DNA for the CDR3: TGTGCCAGCAGTGAATGCGGATGGGGGGAGGGAACCTACGAGCAGTACTTC.

This clone was counted between two and nine times. V gene TRBV7-6 combines with J gene TRBJ2-6, with D unresolved. CDR1 is SGHVS, CDR2 FNYEAQ, per germline. There are 12 residues in the CDR3. Trimming shortened V by 5 bases and J by 2 bases, and 1 base separated the two germline ends. CDR3 loop: CASSAGANVLTF. CDR3 in DNA: TGTGCCAGCAGCGCTGGGGCCAACGTCCTGACTTTC.

This chain links TRBV25-1 with TRBJ1-2, with a tentative D call TRBD1 (5 bases). The CDR3 contains 13 residues. The V end was cut by 0 bases, the J end by 8 bases, with 10 bases between. Germline CDR1 MGHDK, CDR2 SYGVNS. In DNA form, the CDR3 reads TGTGCCAGCAGTGAATACCCTGAGGGGGGCTACACCTTC. Its translation is CASSEYPEGGYTF.

The chain links TRBV29-1 to TRBJ1-2; 9 positions match TRBD1. In germline, CDR1 is SQVTM, CDR2 ANQGSEA. V lost 4 bases, J lost 8 bases, and 11 bases stayed unmatched. There are 14 residues in the CDR3. CDR3 sequence reads: CSVAPGQGTRGYTF. Here the CDR3 DNA reads TGCAGCGTTGCGCCGGGACAGGGAACGCGGGGCTACACCTTC. Supplemented by reference TRBV29-1 and TRBJ1-2, the full variable domain reads SAVISQKPSRDICQRGTSLTIQCQVDSQVTMMFWYRQQPGQSLTLIATANQGSEATYESGFVIDKFPISRPNLTFSTLTVSNMSPEDSSIYLCSVAPGQGTRGYTFGSGTRLTVV.

This clone has just a few counts. The CDR3 is CAWSARGRGGTEAFF. DNA of the CDR3: TGTGCCTGGAGTGCTAGGGGGCGCGGGGGCACTGAAGCTTTCTTT. The chain couples TRBV30 to TRBJ1-1, with TRBD1 matching 7 bases. The CDR3 is 15 amino acids. V was pared by 1 base and J by 4 bases, with 9 bases of the junction left unmatched. Germline V gene lookup returns CDR1 GTSNPN and CDR2 SVGIG (reference sequence).

The chain is built from TRBV30 and TRBJ1-2; 8 nucleotides line up with TRBD1. V was pared by 4 bases and J by 4 bases, with 5 bases of the junction left unmatched. CDR3 size: 13 residues. Germline CDR1 GTSNPN, CDR2 SVGIG (reference sequence). CDR3 bases: TGTGCCTGGATAAGAGGACAGGGCTATGGCTACACCTTC. Translated, it gives CAWIRGQGYGYTF.

The sample holds one count of this clone. The rearrangement joins TRBV10-3 to TRBJ2-3, with D hard to call. The CDR3 is 15 amino acids. V lost 3 bases, J lost 0 bases, and 10 bases lay in between. In germline, CDR1 is ENHRY, CDR2 SYGVKD. CDR3 nucleotide sequence: TGTGCCATCAGTGAAGGCCCGGTTAGCACAGATACGCAGTATTTT. Encoded protein: CAISEGPVSTDTQYF.

This clone was detected only a few times. The chain joins TRBV4-1 to TRBJ2-3; D is perhaps TRBD2 (6 bases). Germline CDR1 is MGHRA and CDR2 is YSYEKL. This CDR3 spans 14 amino acids. Trimming took off 3 bases at V and 0 bases at J, with 7 bases between the two ends. The CDR3 loop is CASSQAGSTDTQYF. CDR3 coding DNA: TGCGCCAGCAGCCAGGCGGGGAGCACAGATACGCAGTATTTT.

The J gene is TRBJ1-1, the V gene TRBV6-5; D ambiguous. Germline V gene data show CDR1 as MNHEY and CDR2 as SVGAGI. The CDR3 is 16 amino acids. Trimming shortened V by 4 bases and J by 1 base, and 16 bases separated the two germline ends. The CDR3 is CASSSYPPDKNTEAFF. CDR3 in DNA: TGTGCCAGCAGTTCCTACCCTCCAGACAAGAACACTGAAGCTTTCTTT.

This chain links TRBV30 with TRBJ2-5, with TRBD2 matching 10 bases. The CDR3 runs to 15 residues. The V segment lost 1 base and the J segment 8 bases; nucleotides outside the gene matches: 10. CDR1 GTSNPN and CDR2 SVGIG come from the germline V gene (reference sequence). CDR3 DNA: TGTGCCTGGAGTGATCGACTAGCGGGCTATGGAACCCAGTACTTC. Translation gives CAWSDRLAGYGTQYF.

The chain's CDR3 is CASSYQGARNYGYTF. The CDR3, as DNA: TGTGCCAGCAGTTATCAGGGGGCGCGGAACTATGGCTACACCTTC. V is TRBV27 and J is TRBJ1-2, with 8 bases that match TRBD1. The J segment lost 2 bases and the V segment lost 4 bases, leaving 6 bases of the junction unmatched. The CDR3 runs 15 residues. In germline, CDR1 is MNHEY, CDR2 SMNVEV (reference sequence).

The chain uses TRBV6-5 and TRBJ2-2, with 9 bases that match TRBD1. CDR1 is MNHEY and CDR2 is SVGAGI in the germline V gene. This CDR3 comprises 13 residues. After removal of 8 bases from V and 9 bases from J, the junction contained 7 bases not matched to a gene. The CDR3 sequence is CASGGQGIRELFF. The CDR3 DNA follows: TGTGCCAGCGGAGGACAGGGGATCCGGGAGCTGTTTTTT.

The gene calls are TRBV29-1 and TRBJ2-7; the D call may be TRBD1 or TRBD2 (5 bases each). CDR3 length: 12 amino acids. CDR1 is SQVTM, CDR2 ANQGSEA, per germline. V lost 7 bases to trimming and J lost 4 bases, with 14 bases between them. CDR3 DNA: TGCAGCGGGGGACGAGGTACTTACGAGCAGTACTTC. It translates to CSGGRGTYEQYF.

V and J are TRBV2 and TRBJ2-5; D might be TRBD1 (5 bases). CDR3 size: 11 residues. Germline-derived CDR1 and CDR2 are SNHLY and FYNNEI. The V gene lost 11 bases and the J gene lost 1 base, with 8 bases spanning the gap. In DNA, the CDR3 is TGTGCCTCTACAGGCCAAGAGACCCAGTACTTC. Encoded protein: CASTGQETQYF. Combining the CDR3 with reference TRBV2 and TRBJ2-5 gives the whole variable domain EPEVTQTPSHQVTQMGQEVILRCVPISNHLYFYWYRQILGQKVEFLVSFYNNEISEKSEIFDDQFSVERPDGSNFTLKIRSTKLEDSAMYFCASTGQETQYFGPGTRLLVL.

This sequence joins TRBV18 and TRBJ2-5, with 9 nucleotides matching TRBD1. CDR1 is KGHSH and CDR2 is LQKENI in the germline V gene. Trimming cost V 3 bases and J 2 bases; bases outside gene matches: 1. The CDR3 has 14 residues. The CDR3 DNA sequence: TGTGCCAGCTCACCGACAGGGGGACAAGAGACCCAGTACTTC. This gives the protein CASSPTGGQETQYF.

The CDR3 sequence: CSARSGNTEAFF. CDR3 nucleotide sequence: TGCAGCGCGAGGAGTGGGAACACTGAAGCTTTCTTT. The rearrangement joins TRBV29-1 to TRBJ1-1; D gene uncertain. Germline CDR1 reads SQVTM; CDR2 reads ANQGSEA. The V and J ends lost 7 bases and 1 base respectively, with 10 bases between them. The CDR3 consists of 12 residues.

This clone was seen a few times. The chain combines TRBV28 with TRBJ2-7, with no clear D. The CDR3 runs 13 residues. CDR1 is MDHEN and CDR2 is SYDVKM in the germline V gene. Trimming removed 6 bases from V and 5 bases from J, with 14 bases in between. CDR3 nucleotide sequence: TGTGCCAGCAGCCTCCCGGACCGCCACGAGCAGTACTTC. This gives the protein CASSLPDRHEQYF.

The gene calls are TRBV2 and TRBJ2-4, with 7 positions matching TRBD2. Trimming took 3 bases from V and 0 from J; bases not matched to a gene: 11. Germline values: CDR1 SNHLY, CDR2 FYNNEI. CDR3 length: 18 residues. CDR3 nucleotide sequence: TGTGCCAGCAGTGAGGAGGAGGTGCTAGCGGTAGCCAAAAACATTCAGTACTTC. Translated: CASSEEEVLAVAKNIQYF. The full variable domain, rest sourced from reference TRBV2 and TRBJ2-4, is EPEVTQTPSHQVTQMGQEVILRCVPISNHLYFYWYRQILGQKVEFLVSFYNNEISEKSEIFDDQFSVERPDGSNFTLKIRSTKLEDSAMYFCASSEEEVLAVAKNIQYFGAGTRLSVL.

This clone turned up a few times. The chain employs TRBV29-1 and TRBJ2-1; D remains ambiguous. The ends were cut back, 6 bases at V and 7 bases at J, with 13 bases in the middle. The CDR3 contains 12 residues. Germline values: CDR1 SQVTM, CDR2 ANQGSEA. This CDR3 reads CSVPGVGNEQFF. CDR3 coding DNA: TGCAGCGTGCCCGGTGTAGGGAATGAGCAGTTCTTC.

This clone has a handful of counts. This sequence joins TRBV28 and TRBJ2-5; D is uncertain. The CDR3 runs to 10 residues. CDR1 and CDR2 (germline): MDHEN, SYDVKM. V was shortened by 4 bases and J by 4 bases, with 1 base between the two germline ends. The CDR3: CASSSETQYF. CDR3 nucleotide sequence: TGTGCCAGCAGTTCAGAGACCCAGTACTTC.

The count of this clone is one. The rearrangement joins TRBV25-1 to TRBJ2-7, with D perhaps TRBD2 (6 bases). CDR3 size: 14 residues. CDR1 and CDR2 (germline): MGHDK, SYGVNS. The germline V and J ends were trimmed by 6 bases and 5 bases, with 17 bases remaining between them. The CDR3 loop is CASSPFGTSNEQYF. The CDR3 region has the DNA TGTGCCAGCAGCCCCTTCGGGACTTCTAACGAGCAGTACTTC.